This entry lists 17 T cell receptor beta chains sequenced from one sample in a study of glioma-infiltrating T cells. Using RNA template, CDR3s of TCR alpha and beta were amplified with iRepertoire arm-PCR. TCRdb reprocessed the multiplex PCR reads via MiXCR and lists one record per CDR3 protein. The sample shows about 410,000 distinct CDR3 sequences, 41% of them seen only once. Sequenced sample: glioma tissue, nonneoplastic brain tissue, or PBMCs (not recorded which). The origin of the receptors is a human donor with low-grade glioma or glioblastoma, undergoing nonglioma brain surgery, or in good health (not recorded which).

Only a few counts were recorded for this clonotype. The chain has TRBV3-1 and TRBJ2-7, with TRBD2 matching 14 bases. The CDR3 contains 18 residues. CDR1 is LGHDT and CDR2 is YNNKEL in the germline V gene (reference sequence). V shed 0 bases and J 3 bases; nucleotides not matched to a gene: 7. This CDR3 reads CASSQEIGTSGRVYEQYF. The CDR3 bases are TGTGCCAGCAGCCAAGAAATAGGGACTAGCGGGAGAGTCTACGAGCAGTACTTC.

With respect to this clonotype: A much larger clone differs from this one at a single base, so this may be a read error. The J gene is TRBJ2-3, the V gene TRBV7-9, with 7 nucleotides matching TRBD1. The CDR3 is 13 residues long. Germline V lookup: CDR1 SEHNR, CDR2 FQNEAQ (reference sequence). Unmatched junction bases numbered 5, after V lost 4 bases and J lost 7 bases. The CDR3 here is CASSSDRRHTQYF. As DNA, the CDR3 is TGTGCCAGCAGCTCGGACAGGAGACATACGCAGTATTTT.

In regard to this clonotype: A much larger clone differs by one base, so this may be a read error. No conserved phenylalanine or tryptophan is present at the end of the CDR3, so a read error is the likely explanation. The chain employs TRBV20-1 and TRBJ2-2; D is ambiguous. V was trimmed by 1 base and J by 1 base, leaving 4 bases between them. Germline V gene lookup returns CDR1 DFQATT and CDR2 SNEGSKA (reference sequence). The CDR3 is 13 residues long. The CDR3: CSARAGNTGELFS. CDR3 DNA: TGCAGTGCTAGAGCAGGGAACACCGGGGAGCTGTTTTCT.

This clonotype was counted ten times or more. The rearrangement links TRBV4-1 to TRBJ1-2; no firm D call. Germline CDR1 is MGHRA and CDR2 is YSYEKL. The CDR3 loop spans 13 amino acids. V was trimmed by 6 bases and J by 3 bases, leaving 11 bases between them. The CDR3 sequence: CASSMTRDYGYTF. The DNA of the CDR3 is TGCGCCAGCAGTATGACCCGTGACTATGGCTACACCTTC.

The V call is TRBV7-2, the J call TRBJ2-7; D is unclear. Trimming removed 5 bases at V and 0 bases at J, with 11 bases between. Germline CDR1 and CDR2: SGHTA and FQGNSA. The CDR3 has 14 amino acids. The CDR3 here is CASSTRWGSYEQYF. CDR3 nucleotides: TGTGCCAGCAGCACAAGGTGGGGCTCCTACGAGCAGTACTTC.

V gene TRBV11-2 combines with J gene TRBJ2-5, with D unresolved. The germline V and J ends were trimmed by 2 bases and 5 bases, with 15 bases remaining between them. Looked up from germline, CDR1 is SGHAT and CDR2 is FQNNGV. CDR3 length: 15 amino acids. CDR3 residues: CASSLLENVRETQYF. The CDR3 coding sequence is TGTGCCAGCAGCTTACTAGAGAACGTCAGGGAGACCCAGTACTTC.

The chain joins TRBV4-1 to TRBJ1-2; D remains unclear. Trimming cost V 3 bases and J 1 base, with 15 bases left between them. CDR1 and CDR2 (germline): MGHRA, YSYEKL. CDR3 length: 16 amino acids. The DNA of the CDR3 is TGCGCCAGCAGCCAGCCGCTACGGGCCAATAACTATGGCTACACCTTC. This translates into CASSQPLRANNYGYTF.

CDR3 residues: CSVVSGDQPQHF. In nucleotides, the CDR3 is TGCAGCGTTGTGTCCGGGGACCAGCCCCAGCATTTT. The J gene is TRBJ1-5, the V gene TRBV29-1; a possible D gene is TRBD1 (5 bases). The CDR3 sequence is 12 residues long. Trimming left V 4 bases short and J 7 bases short, with 11 bases between. Germline lookup yields CDR1 SQVTM and CDR2 ANQGSEA.

This clonotype was seen many times. V gene TRBV15 combines with J gene TRBJ2-7; TRBD2 matches at 7 bases. Per the germline V gene, CDR1 is LNHNV and CDR2 is YYDKDF (reference sequence). The CDR3 totals 15 residues. The junction had 8 bases not matched to a gene; V was cut back by 1 base and J by 5 bases. The CDR3 loop reads CATSRGPTSEDEQYF. CDR3 nucleotides: TGTGCCACCAGCAGAGGCCCAACTAGCGAGGACGAGCAGTACTTC.

The chain combines TRBV15 with TRBJ1-3; D gene ambiguous. The V end lost 5 bases, the J end lost 0 bases, and 11 bases lay between the germline ends. CDR1 and CDR2 (germline): LNHNV, YYDKDF (reference sequence). The CDR3 contains 15 residues. CDR3 bases: TGTGCCACCAGCCCCCCGGGTGGCTCTGGAAACACCATATATTTT. This translates into CATSPPGGSGNTIYF.

DNA for the CDR3: TGCAGTGGTCGACCAGCAGGGCGGCCCCAGCATTTT. It is translated as CSGRPAGRPQHF. This chain uses TRBV20-1 with TRBJ1-5, with D maybe TRBD1 (5 bases). Germline-derived CDR1 and CDR2 are DFQATT and SNEGSKA (reference sequence). The V gene lost 7 bases and the J gene lost 9 bases, with 16 bases spanning the gap. The CDR3 has 12 residues.

Many counts were recorded for this clonotype. The V and J genes are TRBV28 and TRBJ2-7; no firm D call. The CDR3 loop spans 13 amino acids. V was pared by 5 bases and J by 0 bases, with 8 bases between. Per germline, CDR1 MDHEN and CDR2 SYDVKM. CDR3 sequence: CASSPSLSYEQYF. The CDR3 DNA follows: TGTGCCAGCAGTCCCAGTCTCTCCTACGAGCAGTACTTC.

V gene TRBV7-2 combines with J gene TRBJ1-2; 7 bases match TRBD1. Germline CDR1 SGHTA, CDR2 FQGNSA. This CDR3 comprises 14 residues. V was clipped by 5 bases and J by 5 bases; unmatched bases: 8. Here the CDR3 reads CASSLRDSAYGYTF. The DNA for the CDR3 is TGTGCCAGCAGCCTCCGGGACAGCGCATATGGCTACACCTTC. Using reference TRBV7-2 and TRBJ1-2 for the parts outside the CDR3, the full variable domain is GAGVSQSPSNKVTEKGKDVELRCDPISGHTALYWYRQSLGQGLEFLIYFQGNSAPDKSGLPSDRFSAERTGGSVSTLTIQRTQQEDSAVYLCASSLRDSAYGYTFGSGTRLTVV.

In this sample, this clonotype turned up once. V gene TRBV18 combines with J gene TRBJ1-1; no firm D call. The germline V and J ends were trimmed by 2 bases and 3 bases, with 10 bases remaining between them. This CDR3 has 14 residues. The germline CDR1 and CDR2 sequences are KGHSH and LQKENI. Here the CDR3 reads CASSPVVDHTEAFF. The CDR3, as DNA: TGTGCCAGCTCACCAGTGGTGGATCACACTGAAGCTTTCTTT.

In its sample, this clonotype was seen once. V gene TRBV7-2 combines with J gene TRBJ2-7; no clear D. V was cut by 4 bases and J by 3 bases, with 7 bases left in between. CDR3 size: 12 residues. Germline loops: CDR1 SGHTA, CDR2 FQGNSA. The CDR3 DNA sequence: TGTGCCAGCAGCTCCATGGTCTACGAGCAGTACTTC. Protein: CASSSMVYEQYF.

The rearrangement links TRBV9 to TRBJ2-5; D not resolved. The germline V gene has CDR1 SGDLS and CDR2 YYNGEE. This CDR3 has 17 amino acids. Trimming removed 0 bases from V and 1 base from J, with 16 bases in between. The CDR3 bases are TGTGCCAGCAGCGTAGTCTCGATCGAAACCCTCCAAGAGACCCAGTACTTC. Translated: CASSVVSIETLQETQYF.

This clonotype has ten or more counts. V gene TRBV20-1 combines with J gene TRBJ1-6; TRBD1 matches 8 bases. Germline V gene sequence: CDR1 DFQATT, CDR2 SNEGSKA (reference sequence). With 1 base clipped from V and 7 bases from J, the junction kept 6 bases outside the gene matches. The CDR3 length is 15 residues. The DNA for the CDR3 is TGCAGTGCTAGAGGAAGGACAGGGTTCAATTCACCCCTCCACTTT. Translating it yields CSARGRTGFNSPLHF.